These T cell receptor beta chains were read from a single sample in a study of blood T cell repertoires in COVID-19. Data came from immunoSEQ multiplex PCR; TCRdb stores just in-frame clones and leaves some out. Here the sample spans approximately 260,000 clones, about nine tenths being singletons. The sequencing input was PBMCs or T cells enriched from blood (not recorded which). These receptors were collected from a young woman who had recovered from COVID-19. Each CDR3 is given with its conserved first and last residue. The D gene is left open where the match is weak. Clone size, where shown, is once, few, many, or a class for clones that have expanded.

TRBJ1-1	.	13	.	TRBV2	CASIIRGNTEAFF	TGTGCCAGCATCATCAGGGGGAACACTGAAGCTTTCTTT
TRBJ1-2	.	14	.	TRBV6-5	CASSLMREGYGYTF	TGTGCCAGCAGTCTTATGAGGGAGGGCTATGGCTACACCTTC
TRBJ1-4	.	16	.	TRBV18	CASSPPRDGTNEKLFF	TGTGCCAGCTCACCGCCTAGAGATGGAACTAATGAAAAACTGTTTTTT
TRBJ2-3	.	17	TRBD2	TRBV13	CASSLRGGGRHTDTQYF	TGTGCCAGCAGCTTAAGGGGCGGGGGAAGGCACACAGATACGCAGTATTTT
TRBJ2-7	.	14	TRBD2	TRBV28	CASMGLAGAYEQYF	TGTGCCAGCATGGGCCTAGCGGGTGCTTACGAGCAGTACTTC
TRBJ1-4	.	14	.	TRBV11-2	CASSLVVGAEKLFF	TGTGCCAGCAGCTTAGTCGTAGGGGCGGAAAAACTGTTTTTT
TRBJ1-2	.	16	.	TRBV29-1	CSVVTVGSRGGYGYTF	TGCAGCGTTGTGACAGTGGGATCGAGGGGGGGATATGGCTACACCTTC
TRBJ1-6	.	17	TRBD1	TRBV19	CASSIVSRQGMGSPLHF	TGTGCCAGTAGTATAGTGTCCCGACAGGGTATGGGTTCACCCCTCCACTTT
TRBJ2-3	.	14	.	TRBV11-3	CASSLQAVRDTQYF	TGTGCCAGCAGCTTACAGGCCGTACGAGATACGCAGTATTTT
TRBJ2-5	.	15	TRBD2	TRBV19	CASREPSGREETQYF	TGTGCCAGTAGAGAGCCCAGCGGGAGAGAAGAGACCCAGTACTTC
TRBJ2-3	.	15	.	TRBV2	CASRGPPPRSDTQYF	TGTGCCAGCAGAGGCCCCCCCCCTAGGTCAGATACGCAGTATTTT
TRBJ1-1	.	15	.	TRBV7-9	CASSLALGGNTEAFF	TGTGCCAGCAGCTTAGCGCTGGGGGGGAACACTGAAGCTTTCTTT
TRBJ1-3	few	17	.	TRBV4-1	CASSPLPVQSSGNTIYF	TGCGCCAGCAGCCCGCTCCCCGTACAGAGCTCTGGAAACACCATATATTTT
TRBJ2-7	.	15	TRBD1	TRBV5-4	CASSVSTGASYEQYF	TGTGCCAGCAGCGTATCCACAGGGGCGTCCTACGAGCAGTACTTC
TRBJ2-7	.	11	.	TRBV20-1	CSARVFYEQYF	TGCAGTGCTAGAGTCTTCTACGAGCAGTACTTC
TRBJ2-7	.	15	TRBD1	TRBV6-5	CASIPATGGRYEQYF	TGTGCCAGCATCCCAGCCACAGGGGGTAGGTACGAGCAGTACTTC
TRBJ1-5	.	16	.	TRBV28	CASSLLDSGARQPQHF	TGTGCCAGCAGTTTGCTCGACAGTGGGGCGCGGCAGCCCCAGCATTTT
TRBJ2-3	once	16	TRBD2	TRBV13	CASSLASGRTPDTQYF	TGTGCCAGCAGCTTAGCCAGCGGGAGAACCCCAGATACGCAGTATTTT
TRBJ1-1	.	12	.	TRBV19	CASSVRPGRAFF	TGTGCCAGTAGTGTTCGTCCAGGCCGAGCTTTCTTT
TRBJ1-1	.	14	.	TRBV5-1	CATSDSTGGTEAFF	TGCGCCACTTCGGACAGCACGGGGGGCACTGAAGCTTTCTTT
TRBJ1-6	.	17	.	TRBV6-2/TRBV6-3	CASSYSPPRVTNSPLHF	TGTGCCAGCAGTTACTCCCCACCCAGGGTGACTAATTCACCCCTCCACTTT
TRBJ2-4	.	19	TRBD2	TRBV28	CASSSRPGLAGLAKNIQYF	TGTGCCAGCAGTTCCCGACCCGGACTAGCGGGGCTAGCCAAAAACATTCAGTACTTC
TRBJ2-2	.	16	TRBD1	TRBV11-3	CASSLAGTGNTGELFF	TGTGCCAGCAGCTTAGCCGGGACAGGGAACACCGGGGAGCTGTTTTTT
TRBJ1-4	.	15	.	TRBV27	CASRLNGGVNEKLFF	TGTGCCAGCAGGTTAAATGGCGGCGTAAATGAAAAACTGTTTTTT
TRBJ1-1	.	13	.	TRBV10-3	CAIMGAGDTEAFF	TGTGCCATTATGGGGGCAGGGGACACTGAAGCTTTCTTT
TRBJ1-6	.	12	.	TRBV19	CASRTGNSPLHF	TGTGCCAGTAGGACAGGAAATTCACCCCTCCACTTT
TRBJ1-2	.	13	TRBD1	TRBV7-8	CASRPGTGDIYTF	TGTGCCAGCAGACCCGGGACAGGGGACATCTACACCTTC
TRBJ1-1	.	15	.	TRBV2	CASSGQAVMNTEAFF	TGTGCCAGCAGTGGACAGGCGGTGATGAACACTGAAGCTTTCTTT
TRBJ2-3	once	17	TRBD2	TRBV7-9	CASSLGGLAGVGDTQYF	TGTGCCAGCAGCTTAGGGGGACTAGCGGGTGTAGGAGATACGCAGTATTTT
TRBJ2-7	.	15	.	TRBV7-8	CASSLDSGYSYEQYF	TGTGCCAGCAGCTTAGACTCGGGGTACTCCTACGAGCAGTACTTC
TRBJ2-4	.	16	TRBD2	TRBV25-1	CASSGSGIIAKNIQYF	TGTGCCAGCAGTGGAAGCGGGATAATAGCCAAAAACATTCAGTACTTC
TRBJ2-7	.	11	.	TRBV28	CASSPGYEQYF	TGTGCCAGCAGTCCCGGCTACGAGCAGTACTTC